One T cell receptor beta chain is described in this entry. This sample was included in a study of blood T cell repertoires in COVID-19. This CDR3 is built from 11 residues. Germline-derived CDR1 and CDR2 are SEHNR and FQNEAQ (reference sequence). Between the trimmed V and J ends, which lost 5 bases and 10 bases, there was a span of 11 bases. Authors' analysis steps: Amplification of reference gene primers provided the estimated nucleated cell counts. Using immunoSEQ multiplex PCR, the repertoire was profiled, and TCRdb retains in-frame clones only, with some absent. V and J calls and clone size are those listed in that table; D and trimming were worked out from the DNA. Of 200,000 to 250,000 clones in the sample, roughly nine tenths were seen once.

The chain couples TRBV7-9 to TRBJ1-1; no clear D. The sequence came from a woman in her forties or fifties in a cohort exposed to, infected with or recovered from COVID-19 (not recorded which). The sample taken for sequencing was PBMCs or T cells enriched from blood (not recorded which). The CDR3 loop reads CASSVALSAFF. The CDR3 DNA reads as TGTGCCAGCAGCGTGGCCCTTTCAGCTTTCTTT.